Following are 10 T cell receptor beta chains from one sample sequenced in a study of CD8 T cells in ankylosing spondylitis. TCRdb re-derived calls from the 5' RACE reads in MiXCR, one entry per CDR3 protein. The repertoire holds just over 300,000 distinct CDR3 sequences, with less than 25% as singletons. Sample: blood, either unsorted or a sorted T cell fraction (not recorded which). The receptors originated from a female donor with ankylosing spondylitis or in good health (not recorded which).

V gene TRBV20-1 combines with J gene TRBJ2-1; TRBD2 matches at 12 bases. The CDR3 contains 15 residues. From germline, CDR1 is DFQATT and CDR2 SNEGSKA (reference sequence). With V trimmed by 4 bases and J by 8 bases, 9 bases remained unmatched. The CDR3: CSANELAGGRHEQFF. CDR3 in DNA: TGCAGTGCTAACGAACTAGCGGGAGGTAGGCATGAGCAGTTCTTC.

This clonotype has a count of ten or more. V and J are TRBV20-1 and TRBJ2-1, with D perhaps matching TRBD2 (7 bases). Germline V CDR1 and CDR2: DFQATT, SNEGSKA (reference sequence). The CDR3 is 15 amino acids. V shed 8 bases and J shed 3 bases, with 20 bases lying between them. CDR3 DNA: TGCAGTTACATGGCGGGGGCCGGTGGCTACAATGAGCAGTTCTTC. Translation: CSYMAGAGGYNEQFF.

This clonotype was detected ten times or more. V gene TRBV5-5 combines with J gene TRBJ2-1; TRBD2 matches 7 bases. The CDR3 totals 12 residues. Trimming at V came to 0 bases and at J to 9 bases, leaving 0 bases not matched to a gene. Germline assignment: CDR1 SGHKS and CDR2 YYEKEE (reference sequence). The CDR3 region is CASSLGGGEQFF. Written as DNA, the CDR3 is TGTGCCAGCAGCTTGGGGGGGGGTGAGCAGTTCTTC.

This clonotype showed up many times. This chain joins TRBV6-6 and TRBJ2-1; 7 nucleotides align to TRBD2. CDR1 MNHNY and CDR2 SVGAGI come from the germline V gene (reference sequence). CDR3 length: 16 residues. The trim removed 4 bases at V and 0 bases at J, leaving 6 bases unmatched. The CDR3 region has the DNA TGTGCCAGCAGTTCCGCTAGCGGAAGCTCCTACAATGAGCAGTTCTTC. The encoded protein is CASSSASGSSYNEQFF.

The chain recombines TRBV4-3 with TRBJ2-7; no clear D. The CDR3 covers 14 residues. Germline V CDR1 and CDR2: LGHNA, YSLEER. Trimming took 1 base from V and 3 from J, leaving 10 bases between them. This CDR3 reads CASSQGILRYEQYF. CDR3 DNA sequence: TGCGCCAGCAGCCAAGGTATCCTTCGCTACGAGCAGTACTTC.

The sample holds a few counts of this clonotype. The chain recombines TRBV12-3 or TRBV12-4 with TRBJ2-3; 8 bases match TRBD2. Trimming cost V 7 bases and J 6 bases; bases outside gene matches: 9. This CDR3 spans 14 amino acids. This CDR3 is CASTPATSGDTQYF. CDR3 coding DNA: TGTGCCAGCACCCCGGCCACTAGCGGCGATACGCAGTATTTT.

This clonotype was detected many times. The chain joins TRBV11-2 to TRBJ2-3; 8 bases map to TRBD1. J was trimmed by 3 bases and V by 5 bases; bases with no gene match: 7. This CDR3 spans 15 amino acids. The V gene's germline CDR1 is SGHAT and CDR2 FQNNGV. The CDR3 region is CASSPGQGVTDTQYF. CDR3 nucleotides: TGTGCCAGCAGCCCCGGACAGGGCGTGACAGATACGCAGTATTTT.

J is TRBJ2-3 and V is TRBV20-1; D gene uncertain. CDR3 length: 12 amino acids. The germline gives CDR1 DFQATT, CDR2 SNEGSKA (reference sequence). Trimming took off 1 base at V and 3 bases at J, with 5 bases between the two ends. The chain's CDR3 is CSARANTDTQYF. As DNA, the CDR3 is TGCAGTGCTAGAGCAAATACAGATACGCAGTATTTT.

This clonotype occurred a few times. This chain connects TRBV7-9 to TRBJ2-1; no definite D call. V was cut by 4 bases and J by 5 bases, with 6 bases left in between. The CDR3 consists of 12 residues. Per germline, CDR1 SEHNR and CDR2 FQNEAQ (reference sequence). CDR3 nucleotides: TGTGCCAGCAGCTATAGTCACAATGAGCAGTTCTTC. It translates to CASSYSHNEQFF.

The V gene is TRBV29-1, the J gene TRBJ1-1, with a tentative D call TRBD1 (5 bases). This CDR3 has 15 residues. Trimming left V 7 bases short and J 2 bases short, with 20 bases between. Germline V gives CDR1 SQVTM, CDR2 ANQGSEA. The CDR3 region has the DNA TGCAGCGGGCGTGGGCAGGGTTTTTCCAACACTGAAGCTTTCTTT. It encodes CSGRGQGFSNTEAFF.